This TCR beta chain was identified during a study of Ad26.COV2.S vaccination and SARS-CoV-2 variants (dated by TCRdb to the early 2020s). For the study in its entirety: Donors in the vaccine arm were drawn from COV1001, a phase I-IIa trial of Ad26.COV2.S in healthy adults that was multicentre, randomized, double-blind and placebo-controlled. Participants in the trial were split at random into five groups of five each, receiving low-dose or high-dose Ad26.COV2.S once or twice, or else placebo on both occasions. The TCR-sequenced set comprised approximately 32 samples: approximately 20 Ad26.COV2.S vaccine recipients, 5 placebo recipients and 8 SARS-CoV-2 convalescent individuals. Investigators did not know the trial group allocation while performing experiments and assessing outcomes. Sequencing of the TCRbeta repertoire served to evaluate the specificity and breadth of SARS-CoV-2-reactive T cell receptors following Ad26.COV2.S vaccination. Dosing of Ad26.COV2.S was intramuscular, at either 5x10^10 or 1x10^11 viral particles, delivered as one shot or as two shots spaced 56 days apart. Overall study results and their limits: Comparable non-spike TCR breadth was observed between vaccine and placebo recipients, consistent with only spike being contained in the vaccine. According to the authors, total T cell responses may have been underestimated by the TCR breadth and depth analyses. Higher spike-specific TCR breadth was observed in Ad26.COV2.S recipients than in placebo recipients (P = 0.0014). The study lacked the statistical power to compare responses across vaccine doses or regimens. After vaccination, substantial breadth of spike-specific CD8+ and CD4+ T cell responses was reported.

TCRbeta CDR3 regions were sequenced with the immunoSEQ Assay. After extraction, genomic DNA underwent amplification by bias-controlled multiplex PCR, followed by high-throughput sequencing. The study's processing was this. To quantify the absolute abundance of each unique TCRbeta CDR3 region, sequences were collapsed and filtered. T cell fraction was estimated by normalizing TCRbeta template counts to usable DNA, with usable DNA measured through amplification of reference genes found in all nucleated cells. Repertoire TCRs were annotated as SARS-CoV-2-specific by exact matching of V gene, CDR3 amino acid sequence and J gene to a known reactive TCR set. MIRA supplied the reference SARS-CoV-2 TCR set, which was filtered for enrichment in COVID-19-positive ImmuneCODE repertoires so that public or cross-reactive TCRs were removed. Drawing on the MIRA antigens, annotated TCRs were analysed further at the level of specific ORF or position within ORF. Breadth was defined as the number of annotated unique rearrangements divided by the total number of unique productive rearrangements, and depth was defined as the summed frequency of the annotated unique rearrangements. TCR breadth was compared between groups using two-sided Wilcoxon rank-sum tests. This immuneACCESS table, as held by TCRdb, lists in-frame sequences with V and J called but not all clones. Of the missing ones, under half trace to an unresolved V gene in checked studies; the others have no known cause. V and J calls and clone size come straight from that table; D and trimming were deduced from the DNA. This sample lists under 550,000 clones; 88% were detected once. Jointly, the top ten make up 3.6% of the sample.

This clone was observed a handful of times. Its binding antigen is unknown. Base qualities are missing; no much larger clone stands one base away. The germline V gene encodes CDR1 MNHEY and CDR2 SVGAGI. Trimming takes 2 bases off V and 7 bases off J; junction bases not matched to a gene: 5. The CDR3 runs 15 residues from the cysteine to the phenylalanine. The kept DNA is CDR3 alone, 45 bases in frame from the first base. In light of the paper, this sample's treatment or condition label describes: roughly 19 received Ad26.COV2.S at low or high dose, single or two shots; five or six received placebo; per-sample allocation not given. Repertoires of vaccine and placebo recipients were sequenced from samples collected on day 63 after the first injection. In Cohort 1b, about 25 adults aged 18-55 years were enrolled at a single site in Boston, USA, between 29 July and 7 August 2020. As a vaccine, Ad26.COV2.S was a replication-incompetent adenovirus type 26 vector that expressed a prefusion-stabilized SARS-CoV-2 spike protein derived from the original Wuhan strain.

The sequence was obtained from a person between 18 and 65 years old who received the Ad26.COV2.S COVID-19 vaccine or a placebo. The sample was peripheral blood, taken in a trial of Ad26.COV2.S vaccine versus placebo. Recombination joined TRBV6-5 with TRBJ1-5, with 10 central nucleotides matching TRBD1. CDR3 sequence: CASSYDRTGGQPQHF. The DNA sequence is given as TGTGCCAGCAGTTACGACCGGACAGGGGGGCAGCCCCAGCATTTT.